This entry lists 23 T cell receptor beta chains sequenced from one sample in a study of cytomegalovirus exposure and HLA in healthy donors. The PCR ran on 60 Vbeta and 13 Jbeta primers. Clones were read by immunoSEQ multiplex PCR, and TCRdb kept only the in-frame ones, dropping some. This sample has around 150,000 clones; about two thirds occur once, and the top ten carry approximately 2.8%. The sequencing sample was made of PBMCs. The receptors shown here come from a woman aged 25 to 39 in good health and CMV-seronegative.

The rearrangement uses TRBV15 and TRBJ2-2; tentatively, D is TRBD2 (5 bases). This CDR3 region has 14 residues. Between the trimmed V and J ends, which lost 5 bases and 7 bases, there was a span of 14 bases. CDR1 LNHNV and CDR2 YYDKDF come from the germline V gene (reference sequence). In DNA form, the CDR3 reads TGTGCCACCAGCTTCTACCGGACTGGCGGGGAGCTGTTTTTT. It encodes CATSFYRTGGELFF. The variable domain in full, with the rest retrieved from reference TRBV15 and TRBJ2-2, is DAMVIQNPRYQVTQFGKPVTLSCSQTLNHNVMYWYQQKSSQAPKLLFHYYDKDFNNEADTPDNFQSRRPNTSFCFLDIRSPGLGDTAMYLCATSFYRTGGELFFGEGSRLTVL.

The V and J genes are TRBV19 and TRBJ1-5; possible D gene TRBD1, 5 bases. Trimming removed 7 bases from V and 2 bases from J, with 12 bases in between. Germline V gene lookup returns CDR1 LNHDA and CDR2 SQIVND (reference sequence). The CDR3 contains 14 residues. The CDR3 region is CASTRQQGNQPQHF. In DNA, the CDR3 is TGTGCCAGTACCCGACAGCAGGGCAATCAGCCCCAGCATTTT.

This chain uses TRBV6-1 with TRBJ1-2; 7 positions agree with TRBD1. The germline CDR1 and CDR2 sequences are MNHNS and SASEGT. V dropped 1 base and J dropped 5; count of bases not matched to a gene: 7. This CDR3 spans 15 amino acids. The CDR3 DNA reads as TGTGCCAGCAGTGAAGTGGACAGGACCCCTTATGGCTACACCTTC. It translates to CASSEVDRTPYGYTF.

This chain joins TRBV7-9 and TRBJ2-3; the match to TRBD2 covers 8 bases. The J segment lost 5 bases and the V segment lost 4 bases, leaving 5 bases of the junction unmatched. CDR3 length: 14 residues. Germline CDR1 reads SEHNR; CDR2 reads FQNEAQ (reference sequence). The CDR3, as DNA: TGTGCCAGCAGCTCCGGGACTAGAAGAGATACGCAGTATTTT. Protein: CASSSGTRRDTQYF.

The chain links TRBV18 to TRBJ2-1, with a weak D call TRBD2 (6 bases). The germline CDR1 and CDR2 sequences are KGHSH and LQKENI. CDR3 size: 13 residues. V lost 5 bases and J 7 bases, leaving 12 bases between the germline ends. Here the CDR3 reads CASSSTGGNEQFF. The CDR3 DNA reads as TGTGCCAGCTCATCCACTGGGGGGAATGAGCAGTTCTTC.

This clone was observed a handful of times. The V call is TRBV7-3, the J call TRBJ1-5; maybe TRBD1 (6 bases). The CDR3 sequence is 13 residues long. Trimming pared 5 bases from V and 4 bases from J, leaving 9 bases between. CDR1 SGHTA and CDR2 FQGTGA come from the germline V gene. The CDR3 nucleotides read TGTGCCAGCAGCCCAGGGGTGAATCAGCCCCAGCATTTT. Encoded protein: CASSPGVNQPQHF. Based on the CDR3 plus reference TRBV7-3 and TRBJ1-5, the full variable domain is GAGVSQTPSNKVTEKGKYVELRCDPISGHTALYWYRQSLGQGPEFLIYFQGTGAADDSGLPNDRFFAVRPEGSVSTLKIQRTERGDSAVYLCASSPGVNQPQHFGDGTRLSIL.

This sequence joins TRBV19 and TRBJ1-4, with D tentatively TRBD1 (6 bases). CDR3 length: 16 residues. Germline assignment: CDR1 LNHDA and CDR2 SQIVND (reference sequence). The V and J ends lost 3 bases and 4 bases respectively, with 15 bases between them. CDR3 coding DNA: TGTGCCAGTAGTATTACAGGGCGAAGGGATAATGAAAAACTGTTTTTT. It encodes CASSITGRRDNEKLFF.

The chain carries TRBV9 and TRBJ1-6, with D possibly matching TRBD1 (6 bases). The CDR3 has 12 amino acids. CDR1 is SGDLS and CDR2 is YYNGEE in the germline V gene. V was trimmed by 5 bases and J by 9 bases, leaving 9 bases between them. The CDR3 reads CASSLGGSPLHF. The CDR3 nucleotides are TGTGCCAGCAGTCTAGGGGGTTCACCCCTCCACTTT.

Worth noting for this clone: Compared with germline, one end of the junction differs, possibly owing to a read error. This same CDR3 is encoded by further DNA sequences in the sample. V usage is TRBV2 and J usage is TRBJ1-4, with D possibly matching TRBD1 (5 bases). CDR3 length: 14 amino acids. Germline V gene data show CDR1 as SNHLY and CDR2 as FYNNEI. The CDR3 protein is CASNTGATNEKLFF. CDR3 in DNA: TGTGCTAGCAATACAGGTGCAACTAATGAAAAACTGTTTTTT.

The V and J genes are TRBV5-6 and TRBJ1-2, with 9 positions matching TRBD1. Trimming took 4 bases from V and 8 from J; bases not matched to a gene: 6. The CDR3 has 13 residues. Germline assignment: CDR1 SGHDT and CDR2 YYEEEE. CDR3 region: CASSRTGAGGYTF. CDR3 DNA sequence: TGTGCCAGCAGCAGGACAGGGGCGGGAGGCTACACCTTC.

This clone occurred once. The gene calls are TRBV7-2 and TRBJ2-3; TRBD1 might be the D (9 bases). The CDR3 length is 16 residues. V lost 5 bases and J 4 bases, leaving 19 bases between the germline ends. Per the germline V gene, CDR1 is SGHTA and CDR2 is FQGNSA. The CDR3 DNA reads TGTGCCAGCAGCCTACAGGGGGCGCGGGGGGCAGATACGCAGTATTTT. Amino acids: CASSLQGARGADTQYF. Combining the CDR3 with reference TRBV7-2 and TRBJ2-3 gives the whole variable domain GAGVSQSPSNKVTEKGKDVELRCDPISGHTALYWYRQSLGQGLEFLIYFQGNSAPDKSGLPSDRFSAERTGGSVSTLTIQRTQQEDSAVYLCASSLQGARGADTQYFGPGTRLTVL.

In DNA form, the CDR3 reads TGTGCCAGTAGTATGAGGACAGGGGGCTACACTGAAGCTTTCTTT. Translated: CASSMRTGGYTEAFF. The V and J genes are TRBV19 and TRBJ1-1, with 11 bases that match TRBD1. V dropped 3 bases and J dropped 3; count of bases not matched to a gene: 3. Germline V gives CDR1 LNHDA, CDR2 SQIVND (reference sequence). The CDR3 runs 15 residues.

Regarding this clone: Mismatch with germline at one junction end may stem from a read error. This chain uses TRBV28 with TRBJ2-1; 7 bases map to TRBD2. The CDR3 runs to 14 residues. The germline gives CDR1 MDHEN, CDR2 SYDVKM. CDR3 DNA: TGTGCCGCGGGGGAGGGGATCTCCTACAATGAGCAGCTCTTC. This encodes CAAGEGISYNEQLF.

The chain is built from TRBV4-3 and TRBJ2-5, with TRBD2 matching 8 bases. The junction had 8 bases not matched to a gene; V was cut back by 1 base and J by 7 bases. Germline lookup yields CDR1 LGHNA and CDR2 YSLEER. CDR3 length: 15 amino acids. In nucleotides, the CDR3 is TGCGCCAGCAGCCAAGTAGCTAGCGGGCAGGGGACCCAGTACTTC. Translation: CASSQVASGQGTQYF.

V usage is TRBV6-5 and J usage is TRBJ2-7; the D gene is possibly TRBD2 (6 bases). The germline V gene encodes CDR1 MNHEY and CDR2 SVGAGI. There are 14 residues in the CDR3. The V end was cut by 6 bases, the J end by 4 bases, with 16 bases between. CDR3 DNA: TGTGCCAGCAGCCCGCCGGGACTGATATACGAGCAGTACTTC. Its protein product is CASSPPGLIYEQYF.

The chain combines TRBV27 with TRBJ2-1; D is undetermined. Per germline, CDR1 MNHEY and CDR2 SMNVEV (reference sequence). V was pared by 3 bases and J by 8 bases, with 17 bases between. This CDR3 has 15 amino acids. The CDR3 nucleotides are TGTGCCAGCAGTTTTCTGTTAGCAGATTACGATGAGCAGTTCTTC. This codes for CASSFLLADYDEQFF.

The chain couples TRBV6-5 to TRBJ1-2; no clear D gene. CDR3 length: 14 amino acids. Per germline, CDR1 MNHEY and CDR2 SVGAGI. V was cut by 2 bases and J by 6 bases, with 13 bases left in between. CDR3 sequence: CASSYEPNNHGYTF. The CDR3 DNA follows: TGTGCCAGCAGTTACGAACCGAACAACCATGGCTACACCTTC.

This clone was seen a few times. The chain uses TRBV19 and TRBJ2-1; no firm D call. The CDR3 loop spans 14 amino acids. Trimming removed 5 bases at V and 0 bases at J, with 8 bases between. CDR1 is LNHDA, CDR2 SQIVND, per germline (reference sequence). CDR3 nucleotide sequence: TGTGCCAGTAGTTGGCGGAGCTCCTACAATGAGCAGTTCTTC. It translates to CASSWRSSYNEQFF.

CDR3 in amino acids: CAWNRGYSNQPQHF. CDR3 DNA sequence: TGTGCCTGGAACCGGGGATATAGCAATCAGCCCCAGCATTTT. This sequence joins TRBV30 and TRBJ1-5, with no clear D. Germline lookup yields CDR1 GTSNPN and CDR2 SVGIG (reference sequence). The CDR3 is 14 residues long. Trimming shortened V by 4 bases and J by 0 bases, and 10 bases separated the two germline ends.

The chain has TRBV19 and TRBJ2-5; D remains ambiguous. CDR1 LNHDA and CDR2 SQIVND come from the germline V gene (reference sequence). The CDR3 is made up of 14 amino acids. Trimming pared 6 bases from V and 1 base from J, leaving 12 bases between. The CDR3 loop is CASSLRMSQETQYF. The CDR3 DNA reads as TGTGCCAGTAGCCTCAGGATGTCCCAAGAGACCCAGTACTTC.

This rearrangement joins TRBV15 to TRBJ1-6; D uncertain. There are 14 residues in the CDR3. Trimming removed 0 bases from V and 5 bases from J, with 5 bases in between. Germline V CDR1 and CDR2: LNHNV, YYDKDF (reference sequence). CDR3 nucleotide sequence: TGTGCCACCAGCAGAGATCTAGATAATTCACCCCTCCACTTT. Its translation: CATSRDLDNSPLHF.

This clone has just a few counts. The genes are TRBV19 and TRBJ2-1; 9 positions agree with TRBD1. The V segment lost 10 bases and the J segment 6 bases; nucleotides outside the gene matches: 13. Germline CDR1 LNHDA, CDR2 SQIVND (reference sequence). This CDR3 spans 15 amino acids. CDR3 bases: TGTGCCACATCGGCCGGGACAGGGCTGGGCAATGAGCAGTTCTTC. Its protein is CATSAGTGLGNEQFF.

V gene TRBV28 combines with J gene TRBJ1-2; no definite D call. CDR1 is MDHEN, CDR2 SYDVKM, per germline. Trimming stripped 8 bases from V and 0 bases from J, with 4 bases between. The CDR3 length is 11 residues. This chain's CDR3 is CASHSNYGYTF. Here the CDR3 DNA reads TGTGCCAGCCATTCTAACTATGGCTACACCTTC.